This entry features one T cell receptor (beta chain) sequence. The antigen is unknown. This CDR3 has 15 amino acids. The germline CDR1 and CDR2 sequences are MNHEY and SMNVEV (reference sequence). Trimming removed 3 bases from V and 1 base from J; junction bases left unmatched: 6. These data are taken from a study of cytomegalovirus exposure and HLA in healthy donors. Findings and caveats of the study: With later analysis, a missense DCLRE1C variant became linked to TCR beta V- and J-gene trimming. Some highly shared sequence variants likely arose as a pipeline artifact. In an earlier analysis, about 87% or about 30%: the productive usage of most TCR beta V segments.

Both 60 Vbeta primers and 13 Jbeta primers went into the PCR. Assay: immunoSEQ multiplex PCR; the TCRdb copy retains only in-frame clones and omits some. The sample contains over 130,000 clones, 55% to 70% of which appear only once. The specimen sequenced was PBMCs. V is TRBV27 and J is TRBJ2-7; 7 bases agree with TRBD1. This TCR was recovered from a woman aged 55-70 years in good health and CMV-seropositive. The CDR3 protein is CASSFEGARSYEQYF. For the CDR3, the DNA is TGTGCCAGCAGTTTCGAGGGGGCTCGGTCCTACGAGCAGTACTTC.